The present TCR beta chain was sequenced within a study of blood T cell repertoires in COVID-19. This clone came up a few times. Method: immunoSEQ multiplex PCR; TCRdb's copy keeps in-frame clones and lacks some. Found here are 300,000 to 350,000 clones, 90% to 95% of them singletons; the top ten hold roughly 3.9%. Germline CDR1 MNHEY, CDR2 SVGAGI. Between the trimmed V and J ends, which lost 2 bases and 5 bases, there was a span of 9 bases. This CDR3 is built from 13 residues. The sequenced sample was PBMCs or T cells enriched from blood (not recorded which). This chain uses TRBV6-5 with TRBJ1-2; possibly TRBD1 for D (5 bases). The clonotype comes from a woman aged 25 to 39 who had been exposed to COVID-19. The CDR3 bases are TGTGCCAGCAGTTACCAGCGGGGGTATGGCTACACCTTC. Translation: CASSYQRGYGYTF.